The T cell receptor beta chain described here comes from a study of CD8+ T cells in alopecia areata. Study outcomes and limitations: For lesional scalp, especially alopecia totalis/universalis, clonality was higher than in normal scalp. Mice showed TCR sharing more clearly than patients did, possibly owing to HLA.

Samples from alopecia areata patients were lesional scalp punch biopsies and peripheral blood. Sequencing templates came from extracted RNA that was reverse transcribed into cDNA. Libraries were prepared by immunoSEQ multiplex PCR; TCRdb keeps only in-frame clonotypes and omits some of them. In the table there are some 120,000 clones, about 50% of which are singletons. This clone showed up just a few times. What it binds is not known. This CDR3 has 14 residues. Trimming took 0 bases from V and 5 from J; bases not matched to a gene: 2. From germline, CDR1 is MGHRA and CDR2 YSYEKL. The gene calls are TRBV4-1 and TRBJ2-5, with 8 bases matching TRBD1. Sequencing used NKG2D-low CD8+ T cells sorted from blood. The source is a human donor with alopecia areata. Written as DNA, the CDR3 is TGCGCCAGCAGCCAAGAGACAGGGGAGGAGACCCAGTACTTC. Residues: CASSQETGEETQYF.